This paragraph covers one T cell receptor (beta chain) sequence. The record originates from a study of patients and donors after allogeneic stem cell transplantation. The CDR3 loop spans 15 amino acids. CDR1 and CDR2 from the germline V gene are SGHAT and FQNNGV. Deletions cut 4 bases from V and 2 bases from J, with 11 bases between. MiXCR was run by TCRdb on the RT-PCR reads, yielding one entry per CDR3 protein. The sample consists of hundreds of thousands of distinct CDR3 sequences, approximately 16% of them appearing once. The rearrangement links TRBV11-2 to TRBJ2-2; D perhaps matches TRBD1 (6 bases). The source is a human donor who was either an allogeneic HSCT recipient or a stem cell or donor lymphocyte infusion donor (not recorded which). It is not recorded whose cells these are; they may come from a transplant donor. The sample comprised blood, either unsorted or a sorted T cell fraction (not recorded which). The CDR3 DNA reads TGTGCCAGCAGCTACGACAGGCCTAACACCGGGGAGCTGTTTTTT. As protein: CASSYDRPNTGELFF. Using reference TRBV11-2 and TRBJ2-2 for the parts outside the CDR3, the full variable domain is EAGVAQSPRYKIIEKRQSVAFWCNPISGHATLYWYQQILGQGPKLLIQFQNNGVVDDSQLPKDRFSAERLKGVDSTLKIQPAKLEDSAVYLCASSYDRPNTGELFFGEGSRLTVL.